One and the same sample provided the 3 T cell receptor beta chains below, sequenced in a study of regulatory T cells in long-lasting Graves disease. Time point specified: newly diagnosed GD, antithyroid drugs for less than 3 months. Isolated PBMC RNA provided the starting material for the TCR library. CDR3-region Arm-PCR and iRepertoire HTBI primers produced the TCR beta libraries. TCRdb called the multiplex PCR reads again in MiXCR, with one record for every CDR3 protein. This sample yields approximately 390,000 distinct CDR3 sequences, of which roughly 17% are seen a single time; around 20% belongs to the top ten. These data also featured in a second study, about T cells in Graves' hyperthyroidism and ophthalmopathy.

The material sequenced was peripheral blood mononuclear cells (PBMCs), taken at new diagnosis, from a patient treated with antithyroid drugs. Source of these receptors: a woman between 18 and 29 years old with Graves disease.

The chain joins TRBV20-1 to TRBJ1-4, with a tentative D call TRBD1 (5 bases). V lost 1 base and J lost 8, with 11 bases in between. The CDR3 spans 13 residues. Germline CDR1 reads DFQATT; CDR2 reads SNEGSKA (reference sequence). CDR3 loop: CSARGLGEEKLFF. The DNA of the CDR3 is TGCAGTGCTAGAGGGTTGGGGGAGGAAAAACTGTTTTTT.

The chain is built from TRBV11-2 and TRBJ2-1, with 8 bases fitting TRBD1. The V segment lost 4 bases and the J segment 0 bases; nucleotides outside the gene matches: 5. There are 16 residues in the CDR3. The germline gives CDR1 SGHAT, CDR2 FQNNGV. DNA for the CDR3: TGTGCCAGCAGCTCCTTTACAGGGGGCTCCTACAATGAGCAGTTCTTC. This sequence encodes CASSSFTGGSYNEQFF.

This clonotype was recorded at least ten times. The chain employs TRBV28 and TRBJ2-3, with 10 nucleotides matching TRBD2. The CDR3 has 16 amino acids. Trimming removed 6 bases from V and 1 base from J; junction bases left unmatched: 7. Germline values: CDR1 MDHEN, CDR2 SYDVKM. CDR3 in amino acids: CASRDTGTSGTDTQYF. The CDR3 DNA reads TGTGCCAGCAGGGATACCGGGACTAGCGGCACAGATACGCAGTATTTT.